A selection of T cell receptor beta chains follows, all from one sample in a study of beta chain features in type 1 diabetes. Sequencing was performed with immunoSEQ multiplex PCR; in TCRdb, only in-frame clones are kept and a portion is missing. The data show about 340,000 clones, approximately 13% seen once. Sequenced: naive CD4+ T cells from blood. The receptors come from a woman between 18 and 30 years old with type 1 diabetes. Each CDR3 is given with its conserved first and last residue. The order of the fields is V gene, D gene, J gene, clone size, CDR3 protein, CDR3 DNA. A D gene is named only where the DNA matches it firmly. Clone size is given for some rows only: seen once, a few or many times, or a class if the clone is expanded.

TRBV18,-,TRBJ1-1,-,CASSPPVGGHTEAFF,TGTGCCAGCTCACCACCGGTAGGTGGGCACACTGAAGCTTTCTTT
TRBV25-1,-,TRBJ1-1,-,CASSELGALTEAFF,TGTGCCAGCAGTGAATTGGGGGCGTTGACTGAAGCTTTCTTT
TRBV29-1,TRBD1,TRBJ2-6,-,CSATGTGSGANVLTF,TGCAGCGCAACCGGGACAGGGTCCGGGGCCAACGTCCTGACTTTC
TRBV27,TRBD2,TRBJ2-3,-,CASSSPKTSVGNTDTQYF,TGTGCCAGCAGTTCGCCCAAAACTAGCGTGGGGAACACAGATACGCAGTATTTT
TRBV30,-,TRBJ2-1,-,CAWSLLGPYNEQFF,TGTGCCTGGAGTCTACTCGGTCCCTACAATGAGCAGTTCTTC
TRBV4-1,TRBD2,TRBJ2-3,-,CASSSIHGGTDTQYF,TGCGCCAGCAGCTCCATCCACGGGGGGACAGATACGCAGTATTTT
TRBV27,-,TRBJ1-3,-,CASRGILSGNTIYF,TGTGCCAGCAGGGGCATCCTCTCTGGAAACACCATATATTTT
TRBV19,TRBD1,TRBJ2-7,few,CASSLPGTGVAEQYF,TGTGCCAGTAGTCTCCCCGGGACAGGGGTTGCCGAGCAGTACTTC
TRBV14,TRBD1,TRBJ2-3,few,CASSQLQGAGTDTQYF,TGTGCCAGCAGCCAACTACAGGGGGCCGGCACAGATACGCAGTATTTT
TRBV28,-,TRBJ2-6,few,CASRGSGANVLTF,TGTGCCAGCCGGGGCTCTGGGGCCAACGTCCTGACTTTC
TRBV10-3,TRBD2,TRBJ2-7,-,CAVNPGLASYEQYF,TGTGCCGTTAACCCGGGACTAGCGAGCTACGAGCAGTACTTC
TRBV30,TRBD2,TRBJ2-1,few,CAWSTSGRSDEQFF,TGTGCCTGGAGTACTAGCGGGAGATCAGATGAGCAGTTCTTC
TRBV25-1,-,TRBJ2-3,-,CASSERTADTQYF,TGTGCCAGCAGTGAACGAACAGCAGATACGCAGTATTTT
TRBV19,-,TRBJ2-1,few,CASTPGRFYNEQFF,TGTGCCAGTACCCCAGGCAGGTTCTACAATGAGCAGTTCTTC
TRBV30,TRBD2,TRBJ2-1,-,CAWSPSGAGKGVNEQFF,TGTGCCTGGAGCCCTAGCGGGGCCGGCAAGGGGGTCAATGAGCAGTTCTTC
TRBV29-1,-,TRBJ1-2,-,CSVDQWYGYTF,TGCAGCGTTGATCAGTGGTATGGCTACACCTTC
TRBV28,TRBD2,TRBJ2-3,-,CASSTSADTQYF,TGTGCCAGCAGTACTAGCGCAGATACGCAGTATTTT
TRBV4-3,TRBD1,TRBJ1-1,few,CASSQETGRNTEAFF,TGCGCCAGCAGCCAAGAGACAGGGCGAAACACTGAAGCTTTCTTT
TRBV5-1,TRBD1,TRBJ2-7,few,CASSWGGTVNEQYF,TGCGCCAGCAGCTGGGGTGGGACAGTCAACGAGCAGTACTTC
TRBV5-1,TRBD2,TRBJ2-2,once,CASAWTSGMGTGELFF,TGCGCCAGCGCTTGGACTAGCGGGATGGGCACCGGGGAGCTGTTTTTT
TRBV5-4,TRBD2,TRBJ2-2,few,CASSPLAGGNTGELFF,TGTGCCAGCAGCCCCTTAGCGGGAGGCAACACCGGGGAGCTGTTTTTT
TRBV7-2,TRBD1,TRBJ1-5,few,CASSRQGRDQPQHF,TGTGCCAGCAGCCGACAGGGTCGGGATCAGCCCCAGCATTTT
TRBV28,-,TRBJ1-1,-,CASSAPRQAENTEAFF,TGTGCCAGCAGTGCTCCCCGACAGGCGGAGAACACTGAAGCTTTCTTT
TRBV19,-,TRBJ1-1,-,CASSMQASGNTEAFF,TGTGCCAGTAGTATGCAGGCCTCCGGGAACACTGAAGCTTTCTTT
TRBV6-1,-,TRBJ1-1,few,CASSPTALRAFF,TGTGCCAGCAGTCCCACGGCTTTGCGGGCTTTCTTT
TRBV27,TRBD2,TRBJ2-5,-,CASSRLRGLGETQYF,TGTGCCAGCAGCCGCCTCAGAGGACTAGGGGAGACCCAGTACTTC
TRBV30,-,TRBJ2-2,-,CAWSPGAGTGELFF,TGTGCCTGGAGTCCGGGAGCAGGGACCGGGGAGCTGTTTTTT
TRBV2,-,TRBJ2-5,few,CASKSSGAQETQYF,TGTGCCAGCAAATCGAGCGGCGCCCAAGAGACCCAGTACTTC
TRBV28,TRBD2,TRBJ2-3,few,CASRHSGTFTDTQYF,TGTGCCAGCAGACATAGCGGGACTTTCACAGATACGCAGTATTTT
TRBV14,TRBD1,TRBJ2-3,few,CASSQETGGAWNTQYF,TGTGCCAGCAGCCAAGAGACAGGGGGCGCGTGGAATACGCAGTATTTT
TRBV29-1,TRBD1,TRBJ2-5,-,CSVVGAGGFRETQYF,TGCAGCGTTGTCGGGGCAGGGGGTTTCCGAGAGACCCAGTACTTC
TRBV11-2,-,TRBJ1-2,-,CASSFDSNYGYTF,TGTGCCAGCAGCTTCGACAGCAACTATGGCTACACCTTC
TRBV14,TRBD2,TRBJ2-1,-,CASSQDLRLAQFF,TGTGCCAGCAGCCAAGACCTACGACTAGCACAGTTCTTC
TRBV11-3,TRBD2,TRBJ2-3,few,CASSLYGGTGTDTQYF,TGTGCCAGCAGCTTGTACGGGGGGACGGGCACAGATACGCAGTATTTT
TRBV5-1,TRBD1,TRBJ2-7,-,CASSLARGLSYYEQYF,TGCGCCAGCAGCTTGGCCAGGGGGCTCAGTTACTACGAGCAGTACTTC
TRBV25-1,TRBD1,TRBJ2-7,-,CASSRQGAYYEQYF,TGTGCCAGCAGCCGACAGGGGGCGTACTACGAGCAGTACTTC
TRBV7-3,TRBD1,TRBJ1-2,-,CASSLQGAGGYGYTF,TGTGCCAGCAGCCTCCAGGGGGCCGGCGGCTATGGCTACACCTTC
TRBV6-5,-,TRBJ2-5,few,CASSLSQRETQYF,TGTGCCAGCAGTTTAAGTCAGCGGGAGACCCAGTACTTC
TRBV14,TRBD2,TRBJ2-4,few,CASSHPGLRPKNIQYF,TGTGCCAGCAGCCACCCGGGACTACGGCCCAAAAACATTCAGTACTTC
TRBV20-1,-,TRBJ2-7,few,CSLFREPEQYF,TGCAGCCTTTTTCGAGAGCCCGAGCAGTACTTC
TRBV12-5,-,TRBJ2-1,once,CASGFAQGGRVEYFYNEQFF,TGTGCTAGTGGTTTCGCCCAGGGGGGCCGCGTGGAGTACTTCTACAATGAGCAGTTCTTC
TRBV14,-,TRBJ2-7,few,CASSQTLGLSEQYF,TGTGCCAGCAGCCAGACCCTGGGACTCTCCGAGCAGTACTTC
TRBV2,-,TRBJ2-5,-,CASSEARGTQYF,TGTGCCAGCAGTGAAGCGCGGGGGACCCAGTACTTC
TRBV27,TRBD1,TRBJ2-7,-,CASSLQGQGGYEQYF,TGTGCCAGCAGCCTCCAGGGACAGGGAGGCTACGAGCAGTACTTC
TRBV15,TRBD2,TRBJ2-5,-,CATSSEGTSGWAGETQYF,TGTGCCACCAGCAGCGAAGGGACTAGCGGTTGGGCAGGGGAGACCCAGTACTTC
TRBV7-2,-,TRBJ2-3,few,CASSFQGPSTDTQYF,TGTGCCAGCAGCTTCCAGGGGCCTAGCACAGATACGCAGTATTTT
TRBV4-1,TRBD2,TRBJ2-7,-,CASSLLGLAGDRRSSYEQYF,TGCGCCAGCAGCCTCCTGGGACTAGCGGGAGACCGGAGAAGCTCCTACGAGCAGTACTTC
TRBV14,-,TRBJ2-5,-,CASSQALGLRETQYF,TGTGCCAGCAGCCAAGCCCTGGGACTCAGGGAGACCCAGTACTTC
TRBV5-1,-,TRBJ2-3,few,CASRPGAGTDTQYF,TGCGCCAGCCGCCCTGGAGCGGGCACAGATACGCAGTATTTT
TRBV6-6,TRBD1,TRBJ2-4,-,CASSSRTGLAKNIQYF,TGTGCCAGCAGTTCCCGGACAGGGCTAGCCAAAAACATTCAGTACTTC
TRBV30,-,TRBJ2-7,few,CAGGENEQYF,TGTGCCGGCGGGGAGAACGAGCAGTACTTC
TRBV7-2,TRBD2,TRBJ2-3,few,CASSYGLAGTDTQYF,TGTGCCAGCAGCTACGGACTAGCGGGCACAGATACGCAGTATTTT
TRBV5-1,-,TRBJ2-1,-,CASTMAELGEQFF,TGCGCCAGCACTATGGCGGAACTAGGGGAGCAGTTCTTC
TRBV6-1,-,TRBJ1-4,-,CASNGGVGEKLFF,TGTGCCAGCAACGGGGGGGTCGGTGAAAAACTGTTTTTT